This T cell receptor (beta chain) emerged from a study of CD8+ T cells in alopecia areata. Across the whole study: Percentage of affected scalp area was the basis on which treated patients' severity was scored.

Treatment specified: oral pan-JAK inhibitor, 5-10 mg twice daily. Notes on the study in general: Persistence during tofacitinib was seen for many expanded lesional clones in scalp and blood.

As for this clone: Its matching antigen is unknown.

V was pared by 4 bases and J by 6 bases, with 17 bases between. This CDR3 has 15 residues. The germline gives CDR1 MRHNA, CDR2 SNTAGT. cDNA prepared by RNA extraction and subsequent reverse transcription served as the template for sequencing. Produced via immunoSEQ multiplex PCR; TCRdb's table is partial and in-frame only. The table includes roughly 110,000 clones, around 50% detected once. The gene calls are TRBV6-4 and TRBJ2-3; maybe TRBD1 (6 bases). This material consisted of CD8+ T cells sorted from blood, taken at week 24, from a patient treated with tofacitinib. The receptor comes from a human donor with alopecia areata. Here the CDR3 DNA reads TGTGCCAGCAGTGGAACAGGGCTTATCGGGGATACGCAGTATTTT. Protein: CASSGTGLIGDTQYF.